This TCR beta chain was identified during a study of blood T cell repertoires in COVID-19. Original processing methods: Researchers report that nucleated cell counts were estimated from reference gene primer amplification. Libraries were prepared by immunoSEQ multiplex PCR; TCRdb keeps only in-frame clonotypes and omits some of them. That table is the source of V, J and clone size, and D and trimming were worked out from the DNA. The sample shows some 270,000 clones, roughly 85% of them seen only once. Participants were aged roughly 18 to 89 years, lived in around 25 US areas, and enrolled virtually. Someone with COVID-19 had been met by exposed participants within 2 weeks before study entry. The sequenced material came from PBMCs or T cells enriched from blood (not recorded which). The clonotype originates from a woman aged 50 to 65 who had been exposed to COVID-19.

The CDR3 loop is CASSTSGNWNEQFF. The CDR3 region has the DNA TGTGCCAGTAGCACTAGCGGGAATTGGAATGAGCAGTTCTTC. V usage is TRBV19 and J usage is TRBJ2-1, with TRBD2 matching over 10 bases. Germline V gene lookup returns CDR1 LNHDA and CDR2 SQIVND (reference sequence). The CDR3 is 14 amino acids. V was clipped by 6 bases and J by 7 bases; unmatched bases: 6.